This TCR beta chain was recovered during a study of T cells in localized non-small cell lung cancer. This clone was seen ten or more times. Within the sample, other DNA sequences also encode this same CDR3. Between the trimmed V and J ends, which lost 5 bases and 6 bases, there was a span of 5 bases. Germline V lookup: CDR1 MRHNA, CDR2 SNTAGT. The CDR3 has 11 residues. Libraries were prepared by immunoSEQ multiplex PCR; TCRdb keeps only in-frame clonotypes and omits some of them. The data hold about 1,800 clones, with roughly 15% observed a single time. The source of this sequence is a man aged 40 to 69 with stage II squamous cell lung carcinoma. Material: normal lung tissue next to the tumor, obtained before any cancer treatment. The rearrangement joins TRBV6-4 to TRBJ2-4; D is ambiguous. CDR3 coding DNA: TGTGCCAGCAGTCTAGGAAACATTCAGTACTTC. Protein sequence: CASSLGNIQYF.